These 8 T cell receptor beta chains share one sample of origin, sequenced in a study of T cells in Graves' hyperthyroidism and ophthalmopathy. The investigators amplified TCR beta CDR3 regions from RNA transcripts. The HTBI primer set was used in a first-round RT-PCR of the TCR CDR3. MiXCR was run by TCRdb on the multiplex PCR reads, yielding one entry per CDR3 protein. The sample lists 300,000 or so distinct CDR3 sequences; approximately 15% were seen once. Source material: blood. Receptor source: a woman aged 60-75 years with Graves' ophthalmopathy.

This clonotype has at least ten counts. V usage is TRBV6-2 or TRBV6-3 and J usage is TRBJ2-5; 7 bases map to TRBD1. This CDR3 is 20 amino acids long. CDR1 and CDR2 (germline): MNHEY, SVGEGT. Trimming took 5 bases from V and 1 from J; bases not matched to a gene: 22. This CDR3 is CASSLIAPRGGAGSQETQYF. CDR3 nucleotides: TGTGCCAGCAGTCTGATTGCCCCGCGAGGGGGCGCGGGTAGCCAAGAGACCCAGTACTTC.

This clonotype was detected only a few times. V usage is TRBV24-1 and J usage is TRBJ2-1, with 15 positions matching TRBD2. The V gene end was trimmed by 3 bases and the J gene end by 6 bases; junction bases not matched to a gene: 8. This CDR3 is built from 18 residues. Per the germline V gene, CDR1 is KGHDR and CDR2 is SFDVKD. The chain's CDR3 is CATSDPGTSGRRFNEQFF. Written as DNA, the CDR3 is TGTGCCACCAGTGATCCCGGGACTAGCGGGAGGCGATTCAATGAGCAGTTCTTC.

As DNA, the CDR3 is TGTGCCAGCAGTGCGGGACTAGCGGGGGGCACTCTCCAAGAGACCCAGTACTTC. Encoded protein: CASSAGLAGGTLQETQYF. The chain joins TRBV27 to TRBJ2-5, with 15 bases lining up with TRBD2. Losses at the gene ends were 5 bases for V and 1 base for J; bases not matched to a gene: 8. The CDR3 loop spans 18 amino acids. Germline CDR1 MNHEY, CDR2 SMNVEV (reference sequence).

This clonotype was observed many times. The chain recombines TRBV2 with TRBJ1-1; possible D gene TRBD1, 5 bases. The V gene's germline CDR1 is SNHLY and CDR2 FYNNEI. V lost 5 bases and J lost 1, with 8 bases in between. This CDR3 spans 13 amino acids. CDR3 protein: CASSNQGNTEAFF. CDR3 DNA: TGTGCCAGCAGTAACCAGGGGAACACTGAAGCTTTCTTT.

This clonotype was seen repeatedly, ten times or more. The chain uses TRBV20-1 and TRBJ2-7, with 7 positions matching TRBD2. Germline CDR1 is DFQATT and CDR2 is SNEGSKA (reference sequence). CDR3 length: 14 residues. V lost 1 base and J lost 3; bases outside the gene matches: 6. The CDR3 DNA reads as TGCAGTGCTAGAGCTCGTCTAGCGGACTACGAGCAGTACTTC. Translation: CSARARLADYEQYF.

The table lists this clonotype with many counts. The chain carries TRBV5-6 and TRBJ1-1, with D perhaps TRBD1 (6 bases). The CDR3 spans 14 residues. Trimming shortened V by 4 bases and J by 4 bases, and 14 bases separated the two germline ends. CDR1 is SGHDT, CDR2 YYEEEE, per germline. The CDR3 DNA is TGTGCCAGCAGCCCCCGTGACAGGCCCACTGAAGCTTTCTTT. Protein sequence: CASSPRDRPTEAFF.

The rearrangement joins TRBV20-1 to TRBJ2-7, with a weak D call TRBD2 (7 bases). Germline values: CDR1 DFQATT, CDR2 SNEGSKA (reference sequence). V lost 5 bases to trimming and J lost 5 bases, with 22 bases between them. The CDR3 has 15 amino acids. The CDR3 region is CSAQRGTILRDEQYF. The CDR3 region has the DNA TGCAGTGCTCAAAGGGGGACTATCCTTCGAGACGAGCAGTACTTC.

Notes on this clonotype: Given a much more abundant clone one base away, this may be a read error. The chain joins TRBV20-1 to TRBJ2-1; no definite D call. This CDR3 is 14 amino acids long. Trimming pared 0 bases from V and 8 bases from J, leaving 14 bases between. Germline V gene sequence: CDR1 DFQATT, CDR2 SNEGSKA (reference sequence). This CDR3 reads CSARDRSGYDEQFF. CDR3 in DNA: TGCAGTGCTAGAGATCGATCCGGGTACGATGAGCAGTTCTTC.